The 27 T cell receptor beta chains in this list originate from one sample, sequenced in a study of cytomegalovirus exposure and HLA in healthy donors. The study ran its PCR with 60 Vbeta and 13 Jbeta primers. The protocol was immunoSEQ multiplex PCR, while the TCRdb copy is restricted to in-frame clones and leaves out a portion. The data hold about 120,000 clones, with around two thirds observed a single time. The specimen sequenced was PBMCs. The receptor set was obtained from a human donor in good health.

V gene TRBV27 combines with J gene TRBJ1-1; D may be TRBD1 (5 bases). The germline V gene has CDR1 MNHEY and CDR2 SMNVEV (reference sequence). Deletions cut 6 bases from V and 3 bases from J, with 11 bases between. This CDR3 contains 13 residues. CDR3 nucleotide sequence: TGTGCCAGCAGACGGGGGAGGGACACTGAAGCTTTCTTT. Encoded protein: CASRRGRDTEAFF.

The CDR3 DNA reads TGTGCCAGCATGAGGACTAGCGGGGCCTACGAGCAGTACTTC. This sequence encodes CASMRTSGAYEQYF. This chain joins TRBV28 and TRBJ2-7, with 12 bases matching TRBD2. After removal of 7 bases from V and 2 bases from J, the junction contained 3 bases not matched to a gene. This CDR3 region has 14 residues. The germline V gene encodes CDR1 MDHEN and CDR2 SYDVKM.

This clone has just one count. The CDR3 region is CASSLAPGGTYEQYF. DNA of the CDR3: TGTGCCAGCAGCTTGGCCCCGGGGGGAACCTACGAGCAGTACTTC. V is TRBV5-5 and J is TRBJ2-7, with TRBD2 identical over 7 bases. Looked up from germline, CDR1 is SGHKS and CDR2 is YYEKEE (reference sequence). Unmatched junction bases numbered 5, after V lost 0 bases and J lost 2 bases. The CDR3 length is 15 residues.

The chain combines TRBV4-1 with TRBJ2-7; TRBD2 matches at 12 bases. CDR1 is MGHRA, CDR2 YSYEKL, per germline. V trimming: 1 base; J trimming: 3 bases; junction bases outside the gene matches: 4. The CDR3 loop spans 16 amino acids. The CDR3 DNA reads as TGCGCCAGCAGCCAAGCGACTAGCGGGAGAATCTACGAGCAGTACTTC. It specifies CASSQATSGRIYEQYF.

The chain has TRBV29-1 and TRBJ2-5, with 7 bases fitting TRBD1. V lost 6 bases and J lost 6; bases outside the gene matches: 7. Germline V lookup: CDR1 SQVTM, CDR2 ANQGSEA. The CDR3 is 12 amino acids. CDR3 loop: CSVKQGQKTQYF. CDR3 bases: TGCAGCGTGAAACAGGGGCAAAAGACCCAGTACTTC.

J is TRBJ1-1 and V is TRBV11-2, with a tentative D call TRBD1 (6 bases). Germline CDR1 SGHAT, CDR2 FQNNGV. The CDR3 contains 14 residues. Trimming took off 0 bases at V and 9 bases at J, with 14 bases between the two ends. The CDR3 DNA sequence: TGTGCCAGCAGCTTAGATCCGGCCGGGACACAAGCTTTCTTT. This gives the protein CASSLDPAGTQAFF.

The rearrangement uses TRBV6-5 and TRBJ2-2, with a tentative D call TRBD1 (5 bases). Trimming left V 0 bases short and J 5 bases short, with 7 bases between. Per germline, CDR1 MNHEY and CDR2 SVGAGI. The CDR3 runs to 14 residues. The CDR3 sequence: CASSYSDMTGELFF. CDR3 nucleotide sequence: TGTGCCAGCAGTTACTCGGACATGACCGGGGAGCTGTTTTTT.

In DNA form, the CDR3 reads TGTGCCAGCAGTGAAGAGTCGCAGGGTAACACCGGGGAGCTGTTTTTT. Encoded protein: CASSEESQGNTGELFF. This chain uses TRBV2 with TRBJ2-2; D possibly corresponds to TRBD1 (5 bases). The CDR3 spans 16 residues. Trimming took off 1 base at V and 2 bases at J, with 11 bases between the two ends. Germline V lookup: CDR1 SNHLY, CDR2 FYNNEI.

To note about this clone: At one end the junction does not follow the germline gene, possibly because of a read error. V gene TRBV27 combines with J gene TRBJ2-7, with 8 nucleotides matching TRBD1. The CDR3 length is 15 residues. Per germline, CDR1 MNHEY and CDR2 SMNVEV (reference sequence). This CDR3 is CASGSRGQGAYGQYF. In DNA form, the CDR3 reads TGTGCCAGCGGTTCTCGAGGTCAGGGGGCTTACGGGCAGTACTTC.

The chain uses TRBV6-1 and TRBJ1-1; D remains unclear. The CDR3 consists of 13 residues. Trimming cost V 1 base and J 6 bases, with 9 bases left between them. Germline V gene data show CDR1 as MNHNS and CDR2 as SASEGT. The CDR3 here is CASSEGVTAEAFF. CDR3 sequence (DNA): TGTGCCAGCAGTGAAGGGGTTACAGCTGAAGCTTTCTTT.

V and J are TRBV27 and TRBJ2-4; 7 bases line up with TRBD1. The trim removed 7 bases at V and 4 bases at J, leaving 1 base unmatched. CDR1 is MNHEY and CDR2 is SMNVEV in the germline V gene (reference sequence). CDR3 length: 12 amino acids. The CDR3: CASKGQKNIQYF. CDR3 nucleotide sequence: TGTGCCAGCAAGGGACAGAAAAACATTCAGTACTTC.

V and J are TRBV5-5 and TRBJ1-2, with 8 bases that match TRBD1. With V trimmed by 4 bases and J by 4 bases, 6 bases remained unmatched. Germline V gene lookup returns CDR1 SGHKS and CDR2 YYEKEE (reference sequence). The CDR3 runs 14 residues. CDR3 in amino acids: CASSPDQGAYGYTF. In DNA form, the CDR3 reads TGTGCCAGCAGCCCGGATCAGGGGGCCTATGGCTACACCTTC.

The chain is built from TRBV7-2 and TRBJ1-5; a weak D match, TRBD1 (6 bases). Trimming shortened V by 3 bases and J by 3 bases, and 12 bases separated the two germline ends. Germline values: CDR1 SGHTA, CDR2 FQGNSA. CDR3 size: 15 residues. The CDR3 DNA reads TGTGCCAGCAGCTTTAGGGGGGGGAACAATCAGCCCCAGCATTTT. Translated, it gives CASSFRGGNNQPQHF.

This chain joins TRBV23-1 and TRBJ1-1; D is unresolved. TRBV23-1 has ORF status, its function being uncertain. V was shortened by 4 bases and J by 0 bases, with 12 bases between the two germline ends. The CDR3 sequence is 15 residues long. The CDR3 spells CASSPCYDLNTEAFF. The CDR3 nucleotides read TGCGCCAGCAGTCCTTGCTATGATTTGAACACTGAAGCTTTCTTT.

The gene calls are TRBV5-4 and TRBJ2-1; weak D call: TRBD2 (6 bases). This CDR3 has 17 amino acids. V lost 7 bases and J lost 5, with 25 bases in between. Germline V CDR1 and CDR2: SGHNT, YYREEE (reference sequence). CDR3 in amino acids: CASPGLSGLTENNEQFF. DNA for the CDR3: TGTGCCAGCCCCGGACTAAGCGGTCTAACCGAAAACAATGAGCAGTTCTTC.

This clone was picked up one time. The V call is TRBV28, the J call TRBJ1-4; unclear D gene. With 6 bases removed from V and 11 bases from J, the gap between germline ends came to 13 bases. This CDR3 has 12 residues. Germline CDR1 is MDHEN and CDR2 is SYDVKM. The CDR3 protein is CASRETPSKLFF. The DNA for the CDR3 is TGTGCCAGCAGAGAAACCCCGAGTAAACTGTTTTTT.

The count of this clone is one. J is TRBJ1-4 and V is TRBV19; 7 bases align to TRBD1. The CDR3 covers 14 residues. In germline, CDR1 is LNHDA, CDR2 SQIVND (reference sequence). Germline trimming cut 3 bases from V and 8 bases from J; bases unmatched to any gene: 6. The chain's CDR3 is CASSIGRGGEKLFF. The CDR3 coding sequence is TGTGCCAGTAGTATTGGACGAGGGGGCGAAAAACTGTTTTTT.

This chain connects TRBV18 to TRBJ1-1; a possible D gene is TRBD1 (6 bases). The germline CDR1 and CDR2 sequences are KGHSH and LQKENI. The CDR3 contains 14 residues. Deletions cut 1 base from V and 1 base from J, with 7 bases between. The CDR3 sequence is CASSPQGQNTEAFF. Here the CDR3 DNA reads TGTGCCAGCTCACCACAGGGACAGAACACTGAAGCTTTCTTT.

This rearrangement joins TRBV7-2 to TRBJ2-7, with TRBD2 as a possible D gene (6 bases). Trimming removed 8 bases from V and 6 bases from J, with 23 bases in between. CDR3 length equals 15 residues. Germline V gene data show CDR1 as SGHTA and CDR2 as FQGNSA. The CDR3 protein is CASQSVVGLPREQYF. The DNA for the CDR3 is TGTGCCAGCCAAAGTGTCGTGGGACTCCCCCGCGAGCAGTACTTC. The full variable domain, completed using reference TRBV7-2 and TRBJ2-7, is GAGVSQSPSNKVTEKGKDVELRCDPISGHTALYWYRQSLGQGLEFLIYFQGNSAPDKSGLPSDRFSAERTGGSVSTLTIQRTQQEDSAVYLCASQSVVGLPREQYFGPGTRLTVT.

This clone was seen a few times. The chain employs TRBV18 and TRBJ1-5, with D unresolved. The germline V gene encodes CDR1 KGHSH and CDR2 LQKENI. The CDR3 spans 15 residues. V gave up 3 bases and J gave up 1 base, with 10 bases separating them. CDR3 sequence: CASSPADGSNQPQHF. Here the CDR3 DNA reads TGTGCCAGCTCACCGGCGGATGGGAGCAATCAGCCCCAGCATTTT.

This chain connects TRBV11-2 to TRBJ2-1, with 7 bases fitting TRBD2. CDR3 size: 11 residues. Germline CDR1 reads SGHAT; CDR2 reads FQNNGV. Trimming cost V 5 bases and J 15 bases; bases outside gene matches: 7. In DNA form, the CDR3 reads TGTGCCAGCAGCCCAGGGAGGGGTTGGTTCTTC. As protein: CASSPGRGWFF.

The rearrangement links TRBV5-6 to TRBJ1-6, with D possibly being TRBD1 (6 bases). CDR1 and CDR2 from the germline V gene are SGHDT and YYEEEE. V was cut by 4 bases and J by 10 bases, with 12 bases left in between. The CDR3 has 13 amino acids. CDR3 loop: CASSPGVRSPLHF. CDR3 DNA: TGTGCCAGCAGCCCAGGGGTTCGGTCACCCCTCCACTTT.

This chain uses TRBV5-1 with TRBJ1-4, with 10 nucleotides matching TRBD1. The CDR3 loop spans 16 amino acids. Germline V lookup: CDR1 SGHRS, CDR2 YFSETQ. With 5 bases clipped from V and 7 bases from J, the junction kept 11 bases outside the gene matches. The CDR3 loop reads CASRRRGTGDPEKLFF. The CDR3 nucleotides read TGCGCCAGCAGACGGAGGGGGACAGGGGATCCTGAAAAACTGTTTTTT.

The chain has TRBV4-3 and TRBJ2-7; no clear D. Trimming took 4 bases from V and 0 from J, leaving 10 bases between them. Germline CDR1 LGHNA, CDR2 YSLEER. The length of the CDR3 is 14 residues. CDR3 bases: TGCGCCAGCAGCCCCGCACGAGGCTCCTACGAGCAGTACTTC. It encodes CASSPARGSYEQYF.

The V and J genes are TRBV27 and TRBJ1-2, with 9 bases that match TRBD1. Germline lookup yields CDR1 MNHEY and CDR2 SMNVEV (reference sequence). This CDR3 is 15 amino acids long. V was clipped by 5 bases and J by 8 bases; unmatched bases: 12. The CDR3 DNA sequence: TGTGCCAGCAGTCGTGGGGACAGGGAAGTAGGCGGCTACACCTTC. This sequence encodes CASSRGDREVGGYTF.

The chain is built from TRBV7-6 and TRBJ1-2, with D tentatively TRBD1 (5 bases). The CDR3 sequence is 16 residues long. The ends were cut back, 4 bases at V and 5 bases at J, with 20 bases in the middle. The V gene's germline CDR1 is SGHVS and CDR2 FNYEAQ. The CDR3 loop is CASSSSGGATVYGYTF. CDR3 in DNA: TGTGCCAGCAGCTCAAGTGGAGGGGCGACAGTTTATGGCTACACCTTC.

The chain uses TRBV2 and TRBJ1-1; perhaps TRBD1 as D (5 bases). Germline loops: CDR1 SNHLY, CDR2 FYNNEI. CDR3 length: 14 residues. Trimming took off 7 bases at V and 3 bases at J, with 15 bases between the two ends. The CDR3 is CASMGLVVDTEAFF. CDR3 DNA: TGTGCCAGCATGGGGCTGGTCGTGGACACTGAAGCTTTCTTT.